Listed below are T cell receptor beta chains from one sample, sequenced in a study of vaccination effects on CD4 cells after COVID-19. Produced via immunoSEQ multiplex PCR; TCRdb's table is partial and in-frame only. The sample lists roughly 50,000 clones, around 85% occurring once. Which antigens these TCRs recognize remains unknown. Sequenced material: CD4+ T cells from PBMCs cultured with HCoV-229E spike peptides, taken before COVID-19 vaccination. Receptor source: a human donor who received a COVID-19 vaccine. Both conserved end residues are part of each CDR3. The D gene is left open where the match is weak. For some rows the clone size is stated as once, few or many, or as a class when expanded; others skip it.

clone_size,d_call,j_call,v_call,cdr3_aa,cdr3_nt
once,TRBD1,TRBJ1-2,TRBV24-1,CATSEGQGGGYTF,TGTGCCACCAGTGAAGGACAGGGGGGCGGCTACACCTTC
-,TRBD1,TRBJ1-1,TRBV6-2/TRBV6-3,CASSWGQSTEAFF,TGTGCCAGCAGTTGGGGACAGAGCACTGAAGCTTTCTTT
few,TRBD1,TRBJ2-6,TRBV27,CASSFVGTAHSGANVLTF,TGTGCCAGCAGTTTTGTCGGGACAGCGCACTCTGGGGCCAACGTCCTGACTTTC
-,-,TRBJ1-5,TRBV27,CASSLYSGAQPQHF,TGTGCCAGCAGTTTATATTCCGGGGCCCAGCCCCAGCATTTT
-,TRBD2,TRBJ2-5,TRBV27,CASSLSSRLAGIQETQYF,TGTGCCAGCAGTTTATCGAGTCGACTAGCGGGGATCCAAGAGACCCAGTACTTC
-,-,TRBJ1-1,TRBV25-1,CASSDLGAGGTEAFF,TGTGCCAGCAGTGATTTGGGGGCCGGGGGCACTGAAGCTTTCTTT
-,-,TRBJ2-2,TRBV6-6,CASSQTKTGELFF,TGTGCCAGCAGCCAGACCAAAACCGGGGAGCTGTTTTTT
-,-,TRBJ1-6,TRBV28,CASRISGRANSPLHF,TGTGCCAGCAGGATTTCGGGCAGGGCTAATTCACCCCTCCACTTT
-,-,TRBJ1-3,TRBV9,CASSVGIGYGNTIYF,TGTGCCAGCAGCGTAGGTATAGGGTACGGAAACACCATATATTTT
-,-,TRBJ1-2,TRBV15,CATEDYRRGYTF,TGTGCCACTGAGGATTACAGGAGAGGCTACACCTTC
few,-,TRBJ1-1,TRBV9,CASSVGDLNTEAFF,TGTGCCAGCAGCGTAGGGGATCTGAACACTGAAGCTTTCTTT
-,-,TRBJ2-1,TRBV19,CASRTTGSSYNEQFF,TGTGCCAGCAGAACGACAGGAAGCTCCTACAATGAGCAGTTCTTC
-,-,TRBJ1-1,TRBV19,CASRATAAEMNTEAFF,TGTGCCAGTAGAGCTACCGCGGCGGAAATGAACACTGAAGCTTTCTTT
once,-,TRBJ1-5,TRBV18,CASSRGGLYQPQHF,TGTGCCAGCTCCCGAGGAGGGTTGTATCAGCCCCAGCATTTT
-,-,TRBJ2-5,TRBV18,CASSRGTSEGETQYF,TGTGCCAGCTCACGTGGGACTTCGGAGGGGGAGACCCAGTACTTC
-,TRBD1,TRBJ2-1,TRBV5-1,CASSLQGAYNEQFF,TGCGCCAGCAGCTTGCAGGGGGCCTACAATGAGCAGTTCTTC
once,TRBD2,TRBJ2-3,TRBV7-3,CASSPEAFRRGDDTQYF,TGTGCCAGCAGTCCTGAAGCCTTTCGGCGGGGGGACGATACGCAGTATTTT
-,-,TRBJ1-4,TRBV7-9,CASSRTRAYADEKLFF,TGTGCCAGCAGCCGGACACGCGCCTACGCAGATGAAAAACTGTTTTTT
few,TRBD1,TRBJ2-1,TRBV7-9,CASSLGGTGGRGEQFF,TGTGCCAGCAGCTTAGGCGGGACAGGGGGCCGTGGTGAGCAGTTCTTC
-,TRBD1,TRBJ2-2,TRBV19,CASSPGQGANTGELFF,TGTGCCAGTAGTCCGGGACAGGGTGCGAACACCGGGGAGCTGTTTTTT
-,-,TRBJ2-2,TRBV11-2,CASSPTNTGELFF,TGTGCCAGCAGCCCTACGAACACCGGGGAGCTGTTTTTT
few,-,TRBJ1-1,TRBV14,CASSQGPMTYTEAFF,TGTGCCAGCAGCCAAGGACCAATGACATACACTGAAGCTTTCTTT
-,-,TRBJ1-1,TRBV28,CASSNTRNTEAFF,TGTGCCAGCAGTAACACGCGTAACACTGAAGCTTTCTTT
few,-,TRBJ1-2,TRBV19,CASSFQGSKSYTF,TGTGCCAGTAGTTTTCAGGGGTCCAAGAGCTACACCTTC
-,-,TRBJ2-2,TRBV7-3,CASSASLSGTGELFF,TGTGCCAGCAGCGCCTCGTTATCTGGCACCGGGGAGCTGTTTTTT
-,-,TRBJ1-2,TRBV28,CASSFGSPNYGYTF,TGTGCCAGCAGTTTCGGCAGCCCTAACTATGGCTACACCTTC
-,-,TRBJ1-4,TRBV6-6,CASSPSLRGSEKLFF,TGTGCCAGCAGCCCATCACTCCGAGGAAGTGAAAAACTGTTTTTT
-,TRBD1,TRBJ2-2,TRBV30,CAWKTGQGVTGELFF,TGTGCCTGGAAGACGGGGCAGGGGGTCACCGGGGAGCTGTTTTTT
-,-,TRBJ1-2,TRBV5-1,CASSLEQPTNYGYTF,TGCGCCAGCAGCTTGGAACAGCCAACTAACTATGGCTACACCTTC
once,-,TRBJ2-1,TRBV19,CASADSFNEQFF,TGTGCCTCGGCGGACAGTTTCAATGAGCAGTTCTTC
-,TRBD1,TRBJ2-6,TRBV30,CAWSEDRGYSGANVLTF,TGTGCCTGGAGTGAGGACAGGGGATATTCTGGGGCCAACGTCCTGACTTTC
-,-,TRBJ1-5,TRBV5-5,CASSPWGDGNQPQHF,TGTGCCAGCAGCCCCTGGGGGGACGGCAATCAGCCCCAGCATTTT
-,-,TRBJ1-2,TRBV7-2,CASSLADRTNYGYTF,TGTGCCAGCAGCTTAGCGGACCGCACCAACTATGGCTACACCTTC
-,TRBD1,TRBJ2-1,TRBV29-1,CSVVTGTGRNEQFF,TGCAGCGTTGTGACCGGGACAGGGCGCAATGAGCAGTTCTTC
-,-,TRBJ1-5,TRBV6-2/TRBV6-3,CASSYVGDQPQHF,TGTGCCAGCAGTTACGTGGGGGATCAGCCCCAGCATTTT
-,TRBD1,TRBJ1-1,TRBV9,CASSENRGRMNTEAFF,TGTGCCAGCAGCGAAAACAGGGGGCGAATGAACACTGAAGCTTTCTTT
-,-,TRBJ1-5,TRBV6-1,CASSEGRNQPQHF,TGTGCCAGCAGTGAAGGCCGCAATCAGCCCCAGCATTTT
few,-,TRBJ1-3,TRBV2,CASSRSGPGNTIYF,TGTGCCAGCAGTCGCAGCGGTCCTGGAAACACCATATATTTT
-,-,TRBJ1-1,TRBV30,CAWSKGLGNTEAFF,TGTGCCTGGAGTAAAGGGCTTGGGAACACTGAAGCTTTCTTT
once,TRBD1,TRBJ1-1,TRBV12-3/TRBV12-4,CASSRTGWTEAFF,TGTGCCAGCAGTCGGACAGGGTGGACTGAAGCTTTCTTT
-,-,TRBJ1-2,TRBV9,CASRGPKSGLGYTF,TGTGCCAGCAGGGGGCCAAAGTCGGGCCTTGGCTACACCTTC
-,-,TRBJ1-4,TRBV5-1,CASSLRTPASGEKLFF,TGCGCCAGCAGCCTACGGACACCCGCCTCCGGAGAAAAACTGTTTTTT
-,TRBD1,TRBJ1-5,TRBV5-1,CASSLGGSTGGYQPQHF,TGCGCCAGCAGCTTGGGAGGTTCGACAGGGGGTTACCAGCCCCAGCATTTT
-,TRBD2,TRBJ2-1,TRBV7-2,CASSPSGGRYNEQFF,TGTGCCAGCAGCCCAAGCGGGGGACGTTACAATGAGCAGTTCTTC
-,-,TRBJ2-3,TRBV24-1,CATSDAQVITDTQYF,TGTGCCACCAGTGATGCCCAGGTAATCACAGATACGCAGTATTTT
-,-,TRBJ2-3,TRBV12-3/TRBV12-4,CASNQGINTQYF,TGTGCCAGCAACCAGGGTATAAATACGCAGTATTTT
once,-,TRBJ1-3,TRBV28,CASSVGGTSGNTIYF,TGTGCCAGCAGTGTCGGGGGGACCTCTGGAAACACCATATATTTT
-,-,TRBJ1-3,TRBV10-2,CASVASDSGNTIYF,TGCGCCAGCGTGGCGTCGGACTCTGGAAACACCATATATTTT
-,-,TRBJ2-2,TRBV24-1,CATSDFSRGGGELFF,TGTGCCACCAGTGATTTTAGCAGGGGCGGCGGGGAGCTGTTTTTT
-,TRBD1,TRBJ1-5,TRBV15,CATSRTGTGGHQPQHF,TGTGCCACCAGCCGGACCGGGACAGGGGGCCATCAGCCCCAGCATTTT
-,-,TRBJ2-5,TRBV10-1,CASSERGQGGTQYF,TGCGCCAGCAGTGAGCGGGGTCAGGGGGGGACCCAGTACTTC